This T cell receptor (beta chain) was documented in a study of blood T cell repertoires in COVID-19. Background on the study: From T cells, B-cell-depleted T cells, or PBMCs came the material, which was cDNA or gDNA.

Source study methods: Nucleated cell counts were estimated from reference gene primer amplification. Here immunoSEQ multiplex PCR was the method, and the copy in TCRdb shows in-frame clones only, minus some. From that table come the V and J calls and clone size; the DNA was used to work out D and trimming. Of 60,000 to 85,000 clones listed, under 85% are singletons. Deletions cut 5 bases from V and 4 bases from J, with 16 bases between. Per germline, CDR1 SGHRS and CDR2 YFSETQ. The length of the CDR3 is 14 residues. The sample taken for sequencing was peripheral blood. The receptor was isolated from a man between 65 and 79 years old with acute or convalescent COVID-19. The rearrangement joins TRBV5-1 to TRBJ2-7, with D perhaps matching TRBD2 (6 bases). CDR3 nucleotides: TGCGCCAGCAGACCCCTGGAGGGCAGATACGAGCAGTACTTC. Translation gives CASRPLEGRYEQYF.